The 30 T cell receptor beta chains in this list originate from one sample, sequenced in a study of blood T cell repertoires in COVID-19. Generated by immunoSEQ multiplex PCR, the TCRdb table keeps only in-frame clones and is missing some. The sample lists under 250,000 clones, around 79% occurring once. Source material: peripheral blood. The receptor set was obtained from a woman in her 40s with COVID-19, enrolled during active disease.

The gene calls are TRBV6-4 and TRBJ2-2; D is uncertain. The germline V gene encodes CDR1 MRHNA and CDR2 SNTAGT. CDR3 length equals 13 residues. Trimming cost V 4 bases and J 5 bases, with 8 bases left between them. The CDR3 nucleotides are TGTGCCAGCAGTGTGAGCGCGACCGGGGAGCTGTTTTTT. Encoded protein: CASSVSATGELFF.

This sequence joins TRBV6-1 and TRBJ1-2; no firm D call. Germline V gene lookup returns CDR1 MNHNS and CDR2 SASEGT. Trimming removed 1 base from V and 1 base from J, with 4 bases in between. This CDR3 spans 13 amino acids. CDR3 sequence: CASSEGLNYGYTF. The CDR3 DNA sequence: TGTGCCAGCAGTGAAGGGCTTAACTATGGCTACACCTTC.

The CDR3 is CASSYSGLVPSAQYF. Here the CDR3 DNA reads TGTGCCAGCAGTTACTCTGGACTAGTGCCTTCTGCGCAGTATTTT. The V and J genes are TRBV6-2 or TRBV6-3 and TRBJ2-3, with 7 bases identical to TRBD2. J gave up 10 bases and V 0 bases, and 10 bases lay outside the gene matches. The CDR3 runs to 15 residues. Germline loops: CDR1 MNHEY, CDR2 SVGEGT.

The chain combines TRBV6-5 with TRBJ1-2, with 10 bases that match TRBD1. The V segment lost 2 bases and the J segment 8 bases; nucleotides outside the gene matches: 8. Germline loops: CDR1 MNHEY, CDR2 SVGAGI. The CDR3 totals 15 residues. Written as DNA, the CDR3 is TGTGCCAGCAGTTACCCACGGACAGGGGGATGGGGCTACACCTTC. Its protein product is CASSYPRTGGWGYTF.

Only a few counts were recorded for this clone. The CDR3 loop reads CASSSGQGAYNEQFF. The CDR3 DNA is TGTGCCAGCAGTTCAGGACAGGGAGCTTACAATGAGCAGTTCTTC. V gene TRBV6-8 combines with J gene TRBJ2-1; 8 bases align to TRBD1. From germline, CDR1 is MNHGY and CDR2 SAAAGT. V shed 4 bases, J shed 4 bases, and the junction held 6 bases outside the gene matches. There are 15 residues in the CDR3.

The CDR3 protein is CASSSLSLGSLNTGELFF. CDR3 bases: TGTGCCAGCAGCTCCCTAAGTCTGGGGAGTTTAAACACCGGGGAGCTGTTTTTT. The gene calls are TRBV5-5 and TRBJ2-2, with TRBD2 as a possible D gene (5 bases). The CDR3 runs to 18 residues. Germline V gene data show CDR1 as SGHKS and CDR2 as YYEKEE (reference sequence). Trimming shortened V by 3 bases and J by 2 bases, and 20 bases separated the two germline ends.

The chain is built from TRBV6-1 and TRBJ1-6; D not resolved. V lost 1 base to trimming and J lost 9 bases, with 7 bases between them. From germline, CDR1 is MNHNS and CDR2 SASEGT. This CDR3 contains 13 residues. In DNA, the CDR3 is TGTGCCAGCAGTGAAGGGCATTCTTCACCCCTCCACTTT. Its translation: CASSEGHSSPLHF.

The V call is TRBV19, the J call TRBJ1-2, with 9 nucleotides matching TRBD1. Germline V gene sequence: CDR1 LNHDA, CDR2 SQIVND (reference sequence). Unmatched junction bases numbered 6, after V lost 6 bases and J lost 4 bases. CDR3 size: 14 residues. The CDR3 region is CASRVTGQGYGYTF. In DNA form, the CDR3 reads TGTGCCAGTAGGGTAACGGGACAGGGCTATGGCTACACCTTC.

V gene TRBV5-6 combines with J gene TRBJ2-5, with 12 nucleotides matching TRBD1. CDR1 and CDR2 from the germline V gene are SGHDT and YYEEEE. J was trimmed by 4 bases and V by 1 base; bases with no gene match: 8. The CDR3 is 17 amino acids. CDR3 loop: CASSLWGQGALGETQYF. CDR3 coding DNA: TGTGCCAGCAGCTTGTGGGGACAGGGGGCTTTAGGAGAGACCCAGTACTTC.

J is TRBJ1-5 and V is TRBV2; perhaps TRBD1 as D (5 bases). CDR1 and CDR2 (germline): SNHLY, FYNNEI. V lost 6 bases and J lost 2, with 8 bases in between. CDR3 length equals 13 residues. The CDR3 bases are TGTGCCAGCAGGTGGGGGGGCAATCAGCCCCAGCATTTT. This codes for CASRWGGNQPQHF. The variable domain in full, with the rest retrieved from reference TRBV2 and TRBJ1-5, is EPEVTQTPSHQVTQMGQEVILRCVPISNHLYFYWYRQILGQKVEFLVSFYNNEISEKSEIFDDQFSVERPDGSNFTLKIRSTKLEDSAMYFCASRWGGNQPQHFGDGTRLSIL.

CDR3 sequence reads: CSVESFSSSYNEQFF. The CDR3 DNA reads as TGCAGCGTTGAGTCATTCTCTAGCTCCTACAATGAGCAGTTCTTC. The rearrangement links TRBV29-1 to TRBJ2-1; D remains unclear. The CDR3 contains 15 residues. Trimming took 3 bases from V and 0 from J, leaving 12 bases between them. The V gene's germline CDR1 is SQVTM and CDR2 ANQGSEA.

The chain links TRBV28 to TRBJ2-7, with 8 bases that match TRBD1. J was trimmed by 5 bases and V by 3 bases; bases with no gene match: 15. Germline V gene sequence: CDR1 MDHEN, CDR2 SYDVKM. CDR3 length equals 17 residues. For the CDR3, the DNA is TGTGCCAGCAGTTTTGGTGGGGCGACAGGGGATTGGGACGAGCAGTACTTC. Protein: CASSFGGATGDWDEQYF.

This chain links TRBV3-1 (or the pseudogene TRBV3-2) with TRBJ1-6; possible D gene TRBD1, 6 bases. The germline gives CDR1 LGHDT, CDR2 YNNKEL (reference sequence). V lost 3 bases and J 7 bases, leaving 19 bases between the germline ends. CDR3 length: 17 residues. The CDR3, as DNA: TGTGCCAGCAGCCAGCTCGACAGGAGCCCCCAAAATTCACCCCTCCACTTT. Translated: CASSQLDRSPQNSPLHF.

J is TRBJ2-1 and V is TRBV27; 9 positions agree with TRBD1. This CDR3 comprises 14 residues. V gave up 10 bases and J gave up 3 bases; unmatched junction bases: 7. In germline, CDR1 is MNHEY, CDR2 SMNVEV (reference sequence). The CDR3 DNA reads as TGTGCCACCGCGGGGACAGGGTACTACAATGAGCAGTTCTTC. This encodes CATAGTGYYNEQFF.

The V gene is TRBV6-5, the J gene TRBJ2-2; TRBD1 agrees at 8 bases. The junction had 4 bases not matched to a gene; V was cut back by 6 bases and J by 4 bases. The germline gives CDR1 MNHEY, CDR2 SVGAGI. The CDR3 runs 14 residues. Written as DNA, the CDR3 is TGTGCCAGCAGGGAGACAGGGGTCACCGGGGAGCTGTTTTTT. This translates into CASRETGVTGELFF.

The J gene is TRBJ1-1, the V gene TRBV7-3, with no clear D. The CDR3 consists of 13 residues. V was pared by 4 bases and J by 1 base, with 7 bases between. Germline V lookup: CDR1 SGHTA, CDR2 FQGTGA. The CDR3 is CASSSQANTEAFF. CDR3 nucleotide sequence: TGTGCCAGCAGCTCGCAAGCGAACACTGAAGCTTTCTTT.

The CDR3 bases are TGTGCCAGCAGTTTGCAAGGGGGCGATGGCTACACCTTC. Translating gives CASSLQGGDGYTF. This chain links TRBV6-2 or TRBV6-3 with TRBJ1-2; 7 nucleotides agree with TRBD1. Germline trimming cut 4 bases from V and 6 bases from J; bases unmatched to any gene: 5. Germline V CDR1 and CDR2: MNHEY, SVGEGT. The CDR3 covers 13 residues.

This chain joins TRBV24-1 and TRBJ2-1, with 13 bases fitting TRBD2. Germline V gives CDR1 KGHDR, CDR2 SFDVKD. This CDR3 is 14 amino acids long. The trim removed 9 bases at V and 5 bases at J, leaving 3 bases unmatched. CDR3 nucleotide sequence: TGTGCCACCGCCGGGACTAGCGGGGACAATGAGCAGTTCTTC. It translates to CATAGTSGDNEQFF.

The chain uses TRBV5-1 and TRBJ1-3; D gene unclear. V lost 2 bases, J lost 0 bases, and 9 bases lay in between. The CDR3 contains 15 residues. From germline, CDR1 is SGHRS and CDR2 YFSETQ. The CDR3 DNA follows: TGCGCCAGCAGCTTATGGAGTGACTCTGGAAACACCATATATTTT. It encodes CASSLWSDSGNTIYF.

This chain links TRBV19 with TRBJ2-1; 10 bases are a match to TRBD1. V gave up 10 bases and J gave up 5 bases; unmatched junction bases: 8. CDR1 LNHDA and CDR2 SQIVND come from the germline V gene (reference sequence). The CDR3 is 14 residues long. The CDR3 DNA reads TGTGCCACCGTTGACAGGGGGCATAACAATGAGCAGTTCTTC. Translated, it gives CATVDRGHNNEQFF.

The chain combines TRBV7-2 with TRBJ2-7; the D gene is possibly TRBD1 (6 bases). V lost 5 bases, J lost 3 bases, and 17 bases lay in between. This CDR3 comprises 15 residues. Germline CDR1 is SGHTA and CDR2 is FQGNSA. CDR3 loop: CASSTAPGHFYEQYF. The CDR3 DNA sequence: TGTGCCAGCAGCACAGCGCCGGGACACTTCTACGAGCAGTACTTC. The full variable domain, with the rest looked up from reference TRBV7-2 and TRBJ2-7, is GAGVSQSPSNKVTEKGKDVELRCDPISGHTALYWYRQSLGQGLEFLIYFQGNSAPDKSGLPSDRFSAERTGGSVSTLTIQRTQQEDSAVYLCASSTAPGHFYEQYFGPGTRLTVT.

This rearrangement joins TRBV6-2 or TRBV6-3 to TRBJ1-5; D is uncertain. Germline V lookup: CDR1 MNHEY, CDR2 SVGEGT. Deletions cut 4 bases from V and 5 bases from J, with 9 bases between. This CDR3 has 13 residues. CDR3 residues: CASSSLADQPQHF. CDR3 DNA sequence: TGTGCCAGCAGTTCCTTGGCCGATCAGCCCCAGCATTTT.

The CDR3 loop is CASNRALDEKLFF. CDR3 coding DNA: TGTGCCAGTAACAGGGCTCTGGACGAAAAACTGTTTTTT. This chain uses TRBV19 with TRBJ1-4; D may be TRBD1 (6 bases). This CDR3 has 13 residues. V gave up 7 bases and J gave up 8 bases, with 14 bases separating them. Germline values: CDR1 LNHDA, CDR2 SQIVND (reference sequence). The full variable domain, in which reference TRBV19 and TRBJ1-4 provide the parts outside the CDR3, is DGGITQSPKYLFRKEGQNVTLSCEQNLNHDAMYWYRQDPGQGLRLIYYSQIVNDFQKGDIAEGYSVSREKKESFPLTVTSAQKNPTAFYLCASNRALDEKLFFGSGTQLSVL.

In DNA form, the CDR3 reads TGTGCCAGCAGCCAAGATCGTCGTACCGGGGAGCTGTTTTTT. Encoded protein: CASSQDRRTGELFF. The chain employs TRBV14 and TRBJ2-2; D remains unclear. V lost 0 bases and J 5 bases, leaving 7 bases between the germline ends. The CDR3 runs 14 residues. Germline-derived CDR1 and CDR2 are SGHDN and FVKESK.

The chain couples TRBV11-2 to TRBJ2-7, with 10 positions matching TRBD1. This CDR3 spans 16 amino acids. The J segment lost 2 bases and the V segment lost 2 bases, leaving 6 bases of the junction unmatched. The germline gives CDR1 SGHAT, CDR2 FQNNGV. In DNA, the CDR3 is TGTGCCAGCAGCTTATTCGGGACAGGGGCACCCTACGAGCAGTACTTC. Translating gives CASSLFGTGAPYEQYF.

The chain is built from TRBV24-1 and TRBJ2-2; 9 bases map to TRBD1. CDR1 is KGHDR, CDR2 SFDVKD, per germline. Trimming took 4 bases from V and 1 from J; bases not matched to a gene: 6. The CDR3 spans 17 residues. The CDR3 DNA sequence: TGTGCCACCAGTGAGGCTCCGGGACAGGGGAACACCGGGGAGCTGTTTTTT. Its translation is CATSEAPGQGNTGELFF.

This clone showed up just once. V and J are TRBV19 and TRBJ1-1, with 11 nucleotides matching TRBD1. Germline assignment: CDR1 LNHDA and CDR2 SQIVND (reference sequence). The CDR3 totals 16 residues. Unmatched junction bases numbered 8, after V lost 3 bases and J lost 5 bases. The DNA of the CDR3 is TGTGCCAGTAGTATTCAGTCCGGGACAGGGGGGACTGAAGCTTTCTTT. Its protein is CASSIQSGTGGTEAFF. The full variable domain, rest sourced from reference TRBV19 and TRBJ1-1, is DGGITQSPKYLFRKEGQNVTLSCEQNLNHDAMYWYRQDPGQGLRLIYYSQIVNDFQKGDIAEGYSVSREKKESFPLTVTSAQKNPTAFYLCASSIQSGTGGTEAFFGQGTRLTVV.

The chain couples TRBV6-2 or TRBV6-3 to TRBJ1-1; maybe TRBD1 (5 bases). The germline V and J ends were trimmed by 4 bases and 2 bases, with 14 bases remaining between them. Germline lookup yields CDR1 MNHEY and CDR2 SVGEGT. The CDR3 covers 15 residues. In DNA, the CDR3 is TGTGCCAGCAGTTCCCCGGGGGGAGTTAACACTGAAGCTTTCTTT. Amino acid sequence: CASSSPGGVNTEAFF.

This clone appeared a few times. V gene TRBV19 combines with J gene TRBJ2-7; the D is unclear. The germline CDR1 and CDR2 sequences are LNHDA and SQIVND (reference sequence). V was clipped by 5 bases and J by 7 bases, with 18 bases between them. The CDR3 runs to 14 residues. CDR3 DNA: TGTGCCAGTAGTCGTGCTACTAACGCCGAGGAGCAGTACTTC. It is translated as CASSRATNAEEQYF.

V gene TRBV6-5 combines with J gene TRBJ1-5, with 9 bases aligning to TRBD1. V shed 7 bases and J 6 bases; nucleotides not matched to a gene: 10. From germline, CDR1 is MNHEY and CDR2 SVGAGI. The length of the CDR3 is 15 residues. Here the CDR3 reads CASNRDRVTGQPQHF. As DNA, the CDR3 is TGTGCCAGCAATCGGGACAGGGTGACTGGTCAGCCCCAGCATTTT.